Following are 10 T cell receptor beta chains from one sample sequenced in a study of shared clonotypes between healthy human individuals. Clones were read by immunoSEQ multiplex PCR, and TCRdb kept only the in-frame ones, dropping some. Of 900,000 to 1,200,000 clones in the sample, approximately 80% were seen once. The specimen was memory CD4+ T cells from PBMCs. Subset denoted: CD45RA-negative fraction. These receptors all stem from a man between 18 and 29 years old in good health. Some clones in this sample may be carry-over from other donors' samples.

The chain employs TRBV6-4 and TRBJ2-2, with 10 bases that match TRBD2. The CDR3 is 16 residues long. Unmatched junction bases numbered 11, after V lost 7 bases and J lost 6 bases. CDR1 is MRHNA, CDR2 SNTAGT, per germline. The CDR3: CASISREREGAGELFF. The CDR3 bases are TGTGCCAGCATCTCTCGGGAGCGGGAGGGTGCCGGGGAGCTGTTTTTT.

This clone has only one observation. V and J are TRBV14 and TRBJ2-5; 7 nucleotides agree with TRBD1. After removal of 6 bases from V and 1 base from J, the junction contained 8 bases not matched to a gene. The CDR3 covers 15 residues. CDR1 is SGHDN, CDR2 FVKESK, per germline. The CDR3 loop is CASSRLSGGQETQYF. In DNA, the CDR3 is TGTGCCAGCAGTCGCTTGTCAGGGGGCCAAGAGACCCAGTACTTC.

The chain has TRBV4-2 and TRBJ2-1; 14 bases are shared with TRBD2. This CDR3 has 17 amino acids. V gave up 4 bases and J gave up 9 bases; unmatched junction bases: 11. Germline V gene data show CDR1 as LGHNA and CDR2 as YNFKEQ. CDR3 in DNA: TGTGCCAGCAGCCCAACAACCGGACTAGCGGGAGGTAGTGAGCAGTTCTTC. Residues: CASSPTTGLAGGSEQFF.

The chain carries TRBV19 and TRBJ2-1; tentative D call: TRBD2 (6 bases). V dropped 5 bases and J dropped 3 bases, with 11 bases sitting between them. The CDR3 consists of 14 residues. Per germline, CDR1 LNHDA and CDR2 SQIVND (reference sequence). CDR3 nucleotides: TGTGCCAGTAGTGGGCTAGCGCTCTACAATGAGCAGTTCTTC. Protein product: CASSGLALYNEQFF.

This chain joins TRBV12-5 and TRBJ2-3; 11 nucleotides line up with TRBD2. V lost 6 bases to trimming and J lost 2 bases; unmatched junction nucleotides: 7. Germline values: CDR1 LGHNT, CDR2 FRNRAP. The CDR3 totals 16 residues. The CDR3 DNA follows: TGTGCTAGTGGAACCGGGACTAGCGGACCCACAGATACGCAGTATTTT. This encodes CASGTGTSGPTDTQYF.

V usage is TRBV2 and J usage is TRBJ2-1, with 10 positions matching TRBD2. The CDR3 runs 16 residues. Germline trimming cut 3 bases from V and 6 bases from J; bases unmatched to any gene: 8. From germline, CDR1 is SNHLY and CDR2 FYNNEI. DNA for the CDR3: TGTGCCAGCAGTGATCCCGGGACTAGCGTAGGCAATGAGCAGTTCTTC. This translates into CASSDPGTSVGNEQFF.

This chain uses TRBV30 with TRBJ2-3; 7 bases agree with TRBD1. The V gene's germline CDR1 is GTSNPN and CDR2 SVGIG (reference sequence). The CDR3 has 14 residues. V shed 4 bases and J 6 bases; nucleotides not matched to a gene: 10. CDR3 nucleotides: TGTGCCTGGAACCGGGACAGTACCTTGGATACGCAGTATTTT. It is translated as CAWNRDSTLDTQYF.

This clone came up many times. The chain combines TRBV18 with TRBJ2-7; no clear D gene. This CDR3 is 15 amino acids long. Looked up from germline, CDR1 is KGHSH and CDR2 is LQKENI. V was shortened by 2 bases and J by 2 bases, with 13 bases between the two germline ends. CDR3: CASSPVDGTAYEQYF. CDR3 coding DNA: TGTGCCAGCTCACCAGTGGACGGAACGGCCTACGAGCAGTACTTC. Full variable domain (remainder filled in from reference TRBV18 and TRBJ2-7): NAGVMQNPRHLVRRRGQEARLRCSPMKGHSHVYWYRQLPEEGLKFMVYLQKENIIDESGMPKERFSAEFPKEGPSILRIQQVVRGDSAAYFCASSPVDGTAYEQYFGPGTRLTVT.

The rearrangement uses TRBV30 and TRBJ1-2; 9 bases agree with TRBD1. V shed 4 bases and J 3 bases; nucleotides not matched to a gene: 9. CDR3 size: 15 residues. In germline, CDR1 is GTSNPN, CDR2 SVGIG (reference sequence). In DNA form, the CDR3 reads TGTGCCTGGACGACGGGACAGGGTAGGCACTATGGCTACACCTTC. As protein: CAWTTGQGRHYGYTF.

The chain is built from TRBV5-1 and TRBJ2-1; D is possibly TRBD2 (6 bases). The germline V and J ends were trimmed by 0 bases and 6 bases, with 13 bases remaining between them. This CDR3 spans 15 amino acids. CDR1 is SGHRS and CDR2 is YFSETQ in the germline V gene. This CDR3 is CASSLVAGSGNEQFF. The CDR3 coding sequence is TGCGCCAGCAGCTTGGTGGCGGGATCGGGCAATGAGCAGTTCTTC.